Reported below is one T cell receptor beta chain. Its antigen is not known. The CDR3 has 15 residues. The germline CDR1 and CDR2 sequences are LNHNV and YYDKDF (reference sequence). V was clipped by 6 bases and J by 3 bases; unmatched bases: 6. The source of the sample is a study of cytomegalovirus exposure and HLA in healthy donors. Study-level points and caveats: Later work showed greater clonal expansion in HLA-associated TCR beta chains than in equally common others.

PCR employed 60 Vbeta and 13 Jbeta primers. The assay was immunoSEQ multiplex PCR, and TCRdb's table has in-frame clones only and misses some. The sample shows around 86,000 clones, 75% to 80% of them seen only once. The chain has TRBV15 and TRBJ1-5; 9 nucleotides align to TRBD1. The sample taken for sequencing was PBMCs. This receptor was obtained from a female donor in good health and CMV-seronegative. CDR3 coding DNA: TGTGCCACCAGTATACAGGGGGCGGTCAATCAGCCCCAGCATTTT. This gives the protein CATSIQGAVNQPQHF.